These 16 T cell receptor beta chains were sequenced from one sample in a study of siplizumab effects on memory and regulatory T cells. Some clones are missing from TCRdb's copy, which holds only in-frame ones; the method was immunoSEQ multiplex PCR. The table lists some 100,000 clones, 94% of them singletons. The sample taken for sequencing was Tregs sorted from blood. These receptors all come from a human donor in good health.

V and J are TRBV18 and TRBJ2-1, with D possibly being TRBD2 (5 bases). V was pared by 2 bases and J by 1 base, with 12 bases between. Germline CDR1 KGHSH, CDR2 LQKENI. This CDR3 has 16 amino acids. The CDR3 DNA reads TGTGCCAGCTCACCAATGGACTCTTTATCCTACAATGAGCAGTTCTTC. It yields the protein CASSPMDSLSYNEQFF.

The chain links TRBV19 to TRBJ1-1, with D uncertain. The V end was cut by 2 bases, the J end by 0 bases, with 7 bases between. The CDR3 covers 14 residues. Germline V gene lookup returns CDR1 LNHDA and CDR2 SQIVND (reference sequence). The CDR3: CASSIRHLNTEAFF. The CDR3 bases are TGTGCCAGTAGTATAAGGCATTTGAACACTGAAGCTTTCTTT.

The genes are TRBV25-1 and TRBJ2-1; possibly TRBD1 for D (5 bases). The CDR3 contains 15 residues. Between the trimmed V and J ends, which lost 2 bases and 5 bases, there was a span of 13 bases. CDR1 is MGHDK, CDR2 SYGVNS, per germline. The CDR3 sequence is CASSEPRGYHNEQFF. CDR3 bases: TGTGCCAGCAGTGAACCAAGGGGCTATCACAATGAGCAGTTCTTC. The full variable domain, in which reference TRBV25-1 and TRBJ2-1 provide the parts outside the CDR3, is EADIYQTPRYLVIGTGKKITLECSQTMGHDKMYWYQQDPGMELHLIHYSYGVNSTEKGDLSSESTVSRIRTEHFPLTLESARPSHTSQYLCASSEPRGYHNEQFFGPGTRLTVL.

The rearrangement joins TRBV27 to TRBJ1-1; no reliable D call. This CDR3 comprises 15 residues. From germline, CDR1 is MNHEY and CDR2 SMNVEV (reference sequence). Trimming left V 3 bases short and J 0 bases short, with 11 bases between. The CDR3 sequence is CASSFAYPMNTEAFF. CDR3 DNA: TGTGCCAGCAGTTTTGCCTACCCCATGAACACTGAAGCTTTCTTT.

This clone was seen only once. V is TRBV2 and J is TRBJ2-7, with 14 bases matching TRBD2. The CDR3 consists of 13 residues. The V and J ends lost 6 bases and 9 bases, in that order; junction bases with no gene match: 4. CDR1 and CDR2 from the germline V gene are SNHLY and FYNNEI. The CDR3 DNA reads TGTGCCAGCAGCGGGACTAGCGGGAGTAGGCAGTACTTC. Amino acid sequence: CASSGTSGSRQYF.

The chain recombines TRBV7-9 with TRBJ1-1; maybe TRBD1 (5 bases). This CDR3 comprises 15 residues. Between the trimmed V and J ends, which lost 4 bases and 8 bases, there was a span of 20 bases. Germline V CDR1 and CDR2: SEHNR, FQNEAQ (reference sequence). CDR3 protein: CASSSTAGGFSEAFF. The DNA for the CDR3 is TGTGCCAGCAGCTCGACAGCCGGTGGGTTTTCGGAAGCTTTCTTT.

CDR3 in DNA: TGTGCCACCATGCAGGTTGTGAACACTGAAGCTTTCTTT. Its translation is CATMQVVNTEAFF. V gene TRBV6-5 combines with J gene TRBJ1-1; D uncertain. Germline CDR1 MNHEY, CDR2 SVGAGI. Trimming shortened V by 10 bases and J by 0 bases, and 12 bases separated the two germline ends. The CDR3 extends over 13 amino acids.

V and J are TRBV6-5 and TRBJ2-5; 7 nucleotides agree with TRBD2. The CDR3 spans 13 residues. V dropped 8 bases and J dropped 7; count of bases not matched to a gene: 10. Germline V gene lookup returns CDR1 MNHEY and CDR2 SVGAGI. CDR3 residues: CASRDGGSGTQYF. The CDR3, as DNA: TGTGCCAGCCGGGACGGGGGGTCGGGGACCCAGTACTTC.

The chain's CDR3 is CASSPAGLVVTEQYF. For the CDR3, the DNA is TGCGCCAGCAGCCCCGCTGGACTAGTCGTAACCGAGCAGTACTTC. The chain couples TRBV5-1 to TRBJ2-7; the match to TRBD2 covers 7 bases. This CDR3 region has 15 residues. V shed 4 bases, J shed 6 bases, and the junction held 13 bases outside the gene matches. CDR1 and CDR2 (germline): SGHRS, YFSETQ.

In DNA, the CDR3 is TGTGCCAGCAGCCCCGAGATGACAGGATCCGAGCAGTACTTC. Its protein is CASSPEMTGSEQYF. The chain has TRBV7-2 and TRBJ2-7, with a possible D match to TRBD1 (6 bases). Trimming took 5 bases from V and 6 from J, leaving 17 bases between them. CDR3 size: 14 residues. Germline-derived CDR1 and CDR2 are SGHTA and FQGNSA.

This chain joins TRBV7-9 and TRBJ2-1; 8 nucleotides align to TRBD1. Germline lookup yields CDR1 SEHNR and CDR2 FQNEAQ (reference sequence). V lost 1 base to trimming and J lost 8 bases; unmatched junction nucleotides: 4. The CDR3 is 14 amino acids. The CDR3 region has the DNA TGTGCCAGCAGCTTAGGGTTGACAGGGGATGAGCAGTTCTTC. It is translated as CASSLGLTGDEQFF.

This clone appeared a single time. The V and J genes are TRBV11-2 and TRBJ1-3; D not certain. V was cut by 1 base and J by 6 bases, with 10 bases left in between. Looked up from germline, CDR1 is SGHAT and CDR2 is FQNNGV. The CDR3 is 14 amino acids. The CDR3 protein is CASSLVQHLNTIYF. The CDR3 nucleotides are TGTGCCAGCAGCTTAGTCCAGCACCTAAACACCATATATTTT.

This chain joins TRBV5-1 and TRBJ1-4; the match to TRBD1 covers 10 bases. V lost 0 bases and J lost 3; bases outside the gene matches: 2. The CDR3 length is 16 residues. Germline CDR1 and CDR2: SGHRS and YFSETQ. CDR3 protein: CASSLGQGAANEKLFF. The CDR3 coding sequence is TGCGCCAGCAGCTTGGGACAGGGGGCGGCTAATGAAAAACTGTTTTTT.

This sequence joins TRBV20-1 and TRBJ2-1; tentatively, D is TRBD2 (5 bases). The V gene lost 2 bases and the J gene lost 10 bases, with 9 bases spanning the gap. Germline V gives CDR1 DFQATT, CDR2 SNEGSKA (reference sequence). The CDR3 spans 11 residues. CDR3 DNA: TGCAGTGCTAGAAGAGCGGCAGAGCAGTTCTTC. Translation gives CSARRAAEQFF.

The CDR3 bases are TGTGCCAGCTCACCAGGGATACAGGTCTCGCCCCAGCATTTT. Amino acid sequence: CASSPGIQVSPQHF. J is TRBJ1-5 and V is TRBV18, with D possibly TRBD1 on 5 matching bases. This CDR3 has 14 residues. Trimming pared 2 bases from V and 9 bases from J, leaving 14 bases between. Germline lookup yields CDR1 KGHSH and CDR2 LQKENI.

J is TRBJ2-5 and V is TRBV18; 7 nucleotides agree with TRBD2. The V and J ends lost 3 bases and 5 bases, in that order; junction bases with no gene match: 9. The CDR3 covers 15 residues. The germline CDR1 and CDR2 sequences are KGHSH and LQKENI. CDR3 in amino acids: CASSPALTSIETQYF. CDR3 bases: TGTGCCAGCTCACCCGCCCTGACTAGCATTGAGACCCAGTACTTC.